Detailed here is one T cell receptor beta chain. The source of the sample is a study of shared T cell receptors in the human thymus. The assay was immunoSEQ multiplex PCR, and TCRdb's table has in-frame clones only and misses some. The data contain 700,000 to 750,000 clones, approximately 85% of them seen just once; the ten biggest clones take up around 0.01%. There are 16 residues in the CDR3. Germline V gene sequence: CDR1 SGHNT, CDR2 YYREEE (reference sequence). Trimming removed 0 bases from V and 1 base from J, with 12 bases in between. The same sample was also used in a study of human thymus T cells. That study reports: Healthy Finnish infants having corrective surgery for congenital heart defects served as donors. Across thymic and blood repertoires, the usage of V and J genes appeared to be biased. Related studies found that unrelated individuals share highly overlapping thymic repertoires.

The V and J genes are TRBV5-4 and TRBJ2-3; D gene uncertain. The specimen was thymocytes. The TCR originated in a girl in the first two years of life with a congenital heart defect. CDR3 nucleotide sequence: TGTGCCAGCAGCTTGGACCCCAGGCAGGGCACAGATACGCAGTATTTT. Protein: CASSLDPRQGTDTQYF.